The 6 T cell receptor beta chains given below trace back to one sample, sequenced in a study of early T cells in non-severe SARS-CoV-2 infection. TCRdb used MiXCR to reprocess the 5' RACE reads, holding one entry per CDR3 protein. Among more than 85,000 distinct CDR3 sequences listed, roughly 15% were seen once. This specimen consisted of whole blood, obtained at baseline. These receptors were collected from an adult who was a healthcare worker with PCR-confirmed SARS-CoV-2 infection or an uninfected control (not recorded which).

There are many counts of this clonotype. The CDR3: CASSVGGPLHF. CDR3 nucleotide sequence: TGTGCCAGCAGCGTCGGAGGCCCCCTCCACTTT. This chain links TRBV7-9 with TRBJ1-6; D unclear. The ends were cut back, 5 bases at V and 13 bases at J, with 9 bases in the middle. Looked up from germline, CDR1 is SEHNR and CDR2 is FQNEAQ (reference sequence). The CDR3 covers 11 residues.

This clonotype came up a few times. The rearrangement uses TRBV7-9 and TRBJ2-7, with D possibly matching TRBD2 (6 bases). From germline, CDR1 is SEHNR and CDR2 FQNEAQ (reference sequence). Deletions cut 5 bases from V and 0 bases from J, with 17 bases between. The CDR3 totals 16 residues. The CDR3 nucleotides are TGTGCCAGCAGCCTGGCCGGGACTTCGAGCTCCTACGAGCAGTACTTC. Protein sequence: CASSLAGTSSSYEQYF. Using reference TRBV7-9 and TRBJ2-7 for the parts outside the CDR3, the full variable domain is DTGVSQNPRHKITKRGQNVTFRCDPISEHNRLYWYRQTLGQGPEFLTYFQNEAQLEKSRLLSDRFSAERPKGSFSTLEIQRTEQGDSAMYLCASSLAGTSSSYEQYFGPGTRLTVT.

This clonotype appeared a few times. The chain combines TRBV27 with TRBJ1-5; possibly TRBD1 for D (5 bases). In germline, CDR1 is MNHEY, CDR2 SMNVEV (reference sequence). Trimming removed 3 bases at V and 2 bases at J, with 11 bases between. The CDR3 loop spans 15 amino acids. The CDR3 DNA reads TGTGCCAGCAGTTTGGGGGACGGGGGCAATCAGCCCCAGCATTTT. Translating gives CASSLGDGGNQPQHF.

The chain carries TRBV6-6 and TRBJ2-7, with TRBD2 identical over 8 bases. This CDR3 has 14 amino acids. The germline V gene encodes CDR1 MNHNY and CDR2 SVGAGI (reference sequence). Trimming took 4 bases from V and 7 from J; bases not matched to a gene: 9. In DNA, the CDR3 is TGTGCCAGCAGTTCGCTAGCGGGTGACCCAGAGCAGTACTTC. Translating it yields CASSSLAGDPEQYF.

Ten or more counts support this clonotype. The V and J genes are TRBV5-1 and TRBJ2-1, with D hard to call. Looked up from germline, CDR1 is SGHRS and CDR2 is YFSETQ. V gave up 4 bases and J gave up 6 bases, with 11 bases separating them. CDR3 length: 13 amino acids. The CDR3 loop is CASSPRLGNEQFF. CDR3 nucleotides: TGCGCCAGCAGCCCTCGTTTGGGCAATGAGCAGTTCTTC.

CDR3 bases: TGCGCCAGCAGCCAAGGATTAACAGCCTCCTACGAGCAGTACTTC. This gives the protein CASSQGLTASYEQYF. This chain joins TRBV4-1 and TRBJ2-7; D is undetermined. The ends were cut back, 1 base at V and 0 bases at J, with 10 bases in the middle. This CDR3 region has 15 residues. The germline V gene has CDR1 MGHRA and CDR2 YSYEKL.